Each of the 5 T cell receptor beta chains below was sequenced from the same sample in a study of cytomegalovirus exposure and HLA in healthy donors. Assay: immunoSEQ multiplex PCR; the TCRdb copy retains only in-frame clones and omits some. The repertoire has around 150,000 clones, 85% to 90% of them found once; the top ten carry more than 2.5%. Sequences were obtained from PBMCs. The receptor source for this set is a woman between 18 and 30 years old in good health and CMV-seropositive.

The chain joins TRBV10-2 to TRBJ2-7; 11 nucleotides match TRBD2. CDR1 WSHSY and CDR2 SAAADI come from the germline V gene. CDR3 size: 19 residues. V was pared by 3 bases and J by 4 bases, with 17 bases of the junction left unmatched. CDR3 bases: TGCGCCAGCAGTGAAGGCAAGATAAGGGCTAGCGGGAGGCCATACGAGCAGTACTTC. Protein: CASSEGKIRASGRPYEQYF.

J is TRBJ2-7 and V is TRBV6-1; 7 bases are a match to TRBD2. Germline values: CDR1 MNHNS, CDR2 SASEGT. The CDR3 covers 14 residues. Trimming cost V 10 bases and J 1 base; bases outside gene matches: 10. The CDR3 region is CATSRDYISYEQYF. DNA for the CDR3: TGTGCCACTTCCCGGGACTATATATCCTACGAGCAGTACTTC.

The chain links TRBV27 to TRBJ2-1; 8 nucleotides line up with TRBD1. Germline V lookup: CDR1 MNHEY, CDR2 SMNVEV (reference sequence). The CDR3 is 14 residues long. After removal of 5 bases from V and 7 bases from J, the junction contained 7 bases not matched to a gene. The CDR3 protein is CASSIDDRGNEQFF. The DNA of the CDR3 is TGTGCCAGCAGTATTGACGACAGGGGAAATGAGCAGTTCTTC.

The V call is TRBV5-1, the J call TRBJ2-7; possible D gene TRBD2, 5 bases. The CDR3 covers 15 residues. Trimming left V 0 bases short and J 7 bases short, with 17 bases between. Germline lookup yields CDR1 SGHRS and CDR2 YFSETQ. The CDR3 DNA follows: TGCGCCAGCAGCTTGGGACCGGGATACCTTGGGGAGCAGTACTTC. Protein: CASSLGPGYLGEQYF.

This rearrangement joins TRBV6-5 to TRBJ2-5; D remains ambiguous. The CDR3 sequence is 14 residues long. Germline V CDR1 and CDR2: MNHEY, SVGAGI. V was pared by 2 bases and J by 5 bases, with 12 bases between. CDR3 sequence reads: CASSYSAVYETQYF. As DNA, the CDR3 is TGTGCCAGCAGTTACAGCGCAGTTTACGAGACCCAGTACTTC.